This T cell receptor (beta chain) was obtained from a study of tumor-infiltrating lymphocytes in localized non-small cell lung cancer. The protocol was immunoSEQ multiplex PCR, while the TCRdb copy is restricted to in-frame clones and leaves out a portion. This table has about 9,800 clones, 60% to 80% appearing once. Germline-derived CDR1 and CDR2 are ENHRY and SYGVKD. Trimming took off 4 bases at V and 7 bases at J, with 10 bases between the two ends. This CDR3 spans 13 amino acids. This TCR was recovered from a human donor with non-small cell lung cancer. The specimen was lung tumor tissue. V and J are TRBV10-3 and TRBJ1-4; unclear D gene. The CDR3 DNA reads as TGTGCCATCAGTGCTTCGTGGGGTGAAAAACTGTTTTTT. Translation: CAISASWGEKLFF.